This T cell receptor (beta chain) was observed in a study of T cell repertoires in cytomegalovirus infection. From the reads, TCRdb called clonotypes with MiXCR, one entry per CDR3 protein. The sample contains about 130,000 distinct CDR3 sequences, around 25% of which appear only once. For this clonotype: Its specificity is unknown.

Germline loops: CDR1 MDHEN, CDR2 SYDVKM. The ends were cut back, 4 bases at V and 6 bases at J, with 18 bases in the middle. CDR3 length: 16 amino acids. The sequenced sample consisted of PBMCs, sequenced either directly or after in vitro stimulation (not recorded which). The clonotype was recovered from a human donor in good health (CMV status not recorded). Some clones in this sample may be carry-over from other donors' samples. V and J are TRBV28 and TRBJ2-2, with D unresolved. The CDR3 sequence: CASSSGDGYTSGELFF. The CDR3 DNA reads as TGTGCCAGCAGTTCGGGTGATGGGTATACTTCCGGGGAGCTGTTTTTT.